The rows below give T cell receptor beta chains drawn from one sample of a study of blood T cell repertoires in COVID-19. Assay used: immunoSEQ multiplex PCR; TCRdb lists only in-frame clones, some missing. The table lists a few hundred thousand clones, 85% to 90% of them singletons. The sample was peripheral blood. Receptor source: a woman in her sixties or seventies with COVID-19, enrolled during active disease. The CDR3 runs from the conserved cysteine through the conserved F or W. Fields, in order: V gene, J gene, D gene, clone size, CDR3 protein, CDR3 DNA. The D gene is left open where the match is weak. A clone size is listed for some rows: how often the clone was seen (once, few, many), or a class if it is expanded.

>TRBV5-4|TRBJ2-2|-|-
CASSFLNTGELFF
TGTGCCAGCAGCTTCTTGAACACCGGGGAGCTGTTTTTT
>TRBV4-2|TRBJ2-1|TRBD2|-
CASSQGGLAGLYNEQFF
TGTGCCAGCAGCCAAGGGGGACTAGCGGGACTCTACAATGAGCAGTTCTTC
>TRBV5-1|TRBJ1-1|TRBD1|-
CASSFTGQRLTEAFF
TGCGCCAGCAGCTTCACGGGACAGCGTCTCACTGAAGCTTTCTTT
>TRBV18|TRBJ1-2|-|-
CASSPLSGDSGYTF
TGTGCCAGCTCACCATTAAGCGGGGATTCTGGCTACACCTTC
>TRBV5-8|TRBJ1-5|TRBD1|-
CASSHGTGGLISNQPQHF
TGTGCCAGCAGCCACGGGACAGGGGGCTTAATTAGCAATCAGCCCCAGCATTTT
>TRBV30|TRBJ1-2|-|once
CAWRAEGSTNYGYTF
TGTGCCTGGAGGGCCGAGGGCAGTACTAACTATGGCTACACCTTC
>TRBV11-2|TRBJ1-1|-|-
CASRLSFRGTEAFF
TGTGCCAGCAGGCTGAGTTTTCGGGGCACTGAAGCTTTCTTT
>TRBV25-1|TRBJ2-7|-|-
CASSERGTGFSSYEQYF
TGTGCCAGCAGTGAAAGGGGAACAGGGTTTAGCTCCTACGAGCAGTACTTC
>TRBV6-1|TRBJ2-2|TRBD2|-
CASSERTSGNTGELFF
TGTGCCAGCAGTGAACGGACTAGCGGGAACACCGGGGAGCTGTTTTTT
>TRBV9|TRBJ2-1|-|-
CASSVDGSNYNEQFF
TGTGCCAGCAGCGTAGACGGGAGTAACTACAATGAGCAGTTCTTC
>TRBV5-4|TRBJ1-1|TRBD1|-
CASSRTGGGTEAFF
TGTGCCAGCAGCAGGACAGGGGGCGGCACTGAAGCTTTCTTT
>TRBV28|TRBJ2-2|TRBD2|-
CASTLAGHANTGELFF
TGTGCCAGCACCCTAGCGGGCCACGCGAACACCGGGGAGCTGTTTTTT
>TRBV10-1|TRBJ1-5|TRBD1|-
CASRPDRGSQPQHF
TGCGCCAGCAGGCCGGACAGGGGGAGCCAGCCCCAGCATTTT
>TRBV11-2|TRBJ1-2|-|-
CASSSTGISGGYTF
TGTGCCAGCAGCTCGACCGGGATCAGCGGTGGCTACACCTTC
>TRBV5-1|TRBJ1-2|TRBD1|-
CASSKGQGWGYTF
TGCGCCAGCAGTAAGGGACAGGGTTGGGGCTACACCTTC
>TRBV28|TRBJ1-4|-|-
CASSSQGSTNEKLFF
TGTGCCAGCAGTTCTCAGGGATCAACTAATGAAAAACTGTTTTTT
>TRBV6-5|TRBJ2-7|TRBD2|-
CASSYFSGRSHEQYF
TGTGCCAGCAGTTACTTTAGCGGGAGGTCCCACGAGCAGTACTTC
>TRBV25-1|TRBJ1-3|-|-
CASSLGLSGNTIYF
TGTGCCAGCAGTTTGGGCCTCTCTGGAAACACCATATATTTT
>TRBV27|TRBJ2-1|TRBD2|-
CASSLRSTSGYTYNEQFF
TGTGCCAGCAGTCTAAGATCTACTAGCGGTTATACCTACAATGAGCAGTTCTTC
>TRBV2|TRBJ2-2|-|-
CASKLAVTGELFF
TGTGCCAGCAAACTAGCAGTGACCGGGGAGCTGTTTTTT
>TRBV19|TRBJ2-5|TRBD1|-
CASSDRVGETQYF
TGTGCCAGCTCAGACAGGGTTGGTGAGACCCAGTACTTC
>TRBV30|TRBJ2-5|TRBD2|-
CAWSVPGGWTSGRPRETQYF
TGTGCCTGGAGTGTACCTGGGGGTTGGACTAGCGGGAGGCCCCGGGAGACCCAGTACTTC
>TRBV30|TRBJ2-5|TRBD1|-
CAWSVQGQGYF
TGTGCCTGGAGTGTACAAGGACAGGGGTACTTC
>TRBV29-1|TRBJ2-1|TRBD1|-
CSAVQGVEQFF
TGCAGCGCCGTTCAGGGGGTTGAGCAGTTCTTC
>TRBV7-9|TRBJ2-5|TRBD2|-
CAVRSGLEETQYF
TGTGCCGTCCGCTCGGGACTAGAAGAGACCCAGTACTTC
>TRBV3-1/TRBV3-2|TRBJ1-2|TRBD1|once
CASSQGTGNGGYTF
TGTGCCAGCAGCCAAGGGACAGGGAATGGAGGCTACACCTTC
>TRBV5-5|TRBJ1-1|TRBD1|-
CASSRRQGGTEAFF
TGTGCCAGCAGCCGACGACAGGGTGGGACTGAAGCTTTCTTT
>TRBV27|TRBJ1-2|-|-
CASGKGRDGYTF
TGTGCCAGTGGGAAGGGGAGGGATGGCTACACCTTC
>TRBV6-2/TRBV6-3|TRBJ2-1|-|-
CASSFLGANEQFF
TGTGCCAGCAGTTTTTTGGGGGCCAATGAGCAGTTCTTC
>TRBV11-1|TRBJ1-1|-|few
CASTLVWQGRDTEAFF
TGTGCCAGCACCCTAGTCTGGCAGGGGAGGGACACTGAAGCTTTCTTT
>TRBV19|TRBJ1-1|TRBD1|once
CASSPSRGHTEAFF
TGTGCCAGTAGCCCGTCGAGGGGGCACACTGAAGCTTTCTTT
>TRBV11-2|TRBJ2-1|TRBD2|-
CASSSPGRASGEQFF
TGTGCCAGCAGCTCCCCCGGGAGGGCTTCGGGTGAGCAGTTCTTC
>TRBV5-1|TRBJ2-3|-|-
CASSLGGQRTDTQYF
TGCGCCAGCAGCTTGGGTGGACAGCGCACAGATACGCAGTATTTT
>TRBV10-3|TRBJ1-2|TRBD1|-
CAISGQGAVGYTF
TGTGCCATCAGCGGACAGGGGGCGGTTGGCTACACCTTC
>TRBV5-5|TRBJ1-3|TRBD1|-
CASSLDRALGNTIYF
TGTGCCAGCAGCCTCGACAGGGCTCTTGGAAACACCATATATTTT
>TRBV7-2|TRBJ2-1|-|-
CASSRGPAGRGEQFF
TGTGCCAGCAGCAGGGGGCCCGCGGGGAGAGGGGAGCAGTTCTTC
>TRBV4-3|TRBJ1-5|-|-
CASSQDRGGHQPQHF
TGCGCCAGCAGCCAAGATCGGGGGGGGCATCAGCCCCAGCATTTT
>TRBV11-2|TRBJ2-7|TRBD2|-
CASSLEDIAGFSYEQYF
TGTGCCAGCAGCTTAGAGGATATAGCGGGCTTCTCCTACGAGCAGTACTTC
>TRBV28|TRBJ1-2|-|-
CASSFRGVGYTF
TGTGCCAGCAGTTTTCGAGGTGTCGGCTACACCTTC
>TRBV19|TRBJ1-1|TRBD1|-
CASSSEGAEEVGGTEAFF
TGTGCCAGTAGTAGTGAGGGGGCGGAGGAGGTTGGTGGCACTGAAGCTTTCTTT
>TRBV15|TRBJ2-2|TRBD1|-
CATSRGYGTGGTTGELFF
TGTGCCACCAGCAGAGGATATGGGACAGGGGGTACCACCGGGGAGCTGTTTTTT
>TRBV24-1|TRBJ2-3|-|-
CATSDLPDQAQYF
TGTGCCACCAGTGATTTGCCCGACCAGGCGCAGTATTTT
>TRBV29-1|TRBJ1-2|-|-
CSVTGRPTAGYTF
TGCAGCGTAACAGGGCGCCCGACTGCCGGCTACACCTTC
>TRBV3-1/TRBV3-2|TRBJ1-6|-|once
CASSPTELGNSPLHF
TGTGCCAGCAGCCCGACAGAACTGGGGAATTCACCCCTCCACTTT
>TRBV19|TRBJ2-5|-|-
CASSIELGLFGGTQETQYF
TGTGCCAGTAGTATTGAACTGGGACTCTTCGGGGGTACCCAAGAGACCCAGTACTTC
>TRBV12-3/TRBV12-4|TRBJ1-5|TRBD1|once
CASSWTGNQPQHF
TGTGCCAGCAGTTGGACAGGGAATCAGCCCCAGCATTTT
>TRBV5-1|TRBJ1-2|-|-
CASSPGGFSHYGYTF
TGCGCCAGCAGCCCGGGAGGGTTTTCACACTATGGCTACACCTTC
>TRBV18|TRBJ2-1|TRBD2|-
CASSPLPGLAGGGNEQFF
TGTGCCAGCTCACCACTCCCGGGACTAGCGGGAGGAGGGAATGAGCAGTTCTTC
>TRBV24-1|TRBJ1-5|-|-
CATSAGSGQPQHF
TGTGCCACCAGTGCAGGGTCCGGTCAGCCCCAGCATTTT